These T cell receptor beta chains were read from a single sample in a study of T cell responses to AZD1222 COVID-19 vaccine. Only in-frame clones appear in the TCRdb table, and some are missing; sequencing was by immunoSEQ multiplex PCR. Here the sample spans under 95,000 clones, 80% to 90% being singletons. This sample comprised peripheral blood, obtained on day 0 of AZD1222 vaccination. These receptors came from an adult in good health. The CDR3 runs from the conserved cysteine through the conserved F or W. D genes are given only for firm matches. Expanded clones are given a class, and other clones once, few, many or no size at all.

TRBV5-5	TRBJ1-6	.	.	TGTGCCAGCAGCTTGGGCCAATACTCCTATAATTCACCCCTCCACTTT	CASSLGQYSYNSPLHF
TRBV25-1	TRBJ1-5	.	.	TGTGCCAGCAGTGATGGCGGGCGCGGGGCCCAGCATTTT	CASSDGGRGAQHF
TRBV7-8	TRBJ1-4	.	TRBD1	TGTGCCAGCAGCGCCCGGGACAGCATAAATGAAAAACTGTTTTTT	CASSARDSINEKLFF
TRBV5-1	TRBJ2-1	.	TRBD1	TGCGCCAGCAGCTTGGGGGACAGCCAACGGAGTTACAATGAGCAGTTCTTC	CASSLGDSQRSYNEQFF
TRBV19	TRBJ2-7	.	.	TGTGCCAGTAGTATCGACGGGGGACTGTCTGCATCCTACGAGCAGTACTTC	CASSIDGGLSASYEQYF
TRBV15	TRBJ1-2	.	TRBD1	TGTGCCACCAGCCAGGACAGGGTCTCGAATGGCTACACCTTC	CATSQDRVSNGYTF
TRBV14	TRBJ1-2	.	.	TGTGCCAGCAGCCAAACGGCAACCCTCTATGGCTACACCTTC	CASSQTATLYGYTF
TRBV4-2	TRBJ2-1	.	TRBD2	TGTGCCAGCAGCCAAGAGGTGTCTAGCGGGATGATGTATGGCAATGAGCAGTTCTTC	CASSQEVSSGMMYGNEQFF
TRBV10-3	TRBJ1-1	once	TRBD1	TGTGCCATCAGTTCAGACAGGGCAGGAACCACTGAAGCTTTCTTT	CAISSDRAGTTEAFF
TRBV12-3/TRBV12-4	TRBJ2-7	once	.	TGTGCCAGCAGGCCCGGAGGGAACTACGAGCAGTACTTC	CASRPGGNYEQYF
TRBV29-1	TRBJ2-7	.	.	TGCAGCGTTGGGTCCAGGGCGGACGAGCAGTACTTC	CSVGSRADEQYF
TRBV19	TRBJ2-7	.	.	TGTGCCAGTAGTATCAAGATTGGGGGTTCCTCCTACGAGCAGTACTTC	CASSIKIGGSSYEQYF
TRBV2	TRBJ1-5	.	.	TGTGCCAGCAGTGATTTTTTGGGGAATCAGCCCCAGCATTTT	CASSDFLGNQPQHF
TRBV7-8	TRBJ2-1	.	.	TGTGCCAGCAGCTCACAACCCGGGTCAAGCTCCTACAATGAGCAGTTCTTC	CASSSQPGSSSYNEQFF
TRBV5-1	TRBJ2-7	.	.	TGCGCCAGCAGCTTGTTCTACGAGCAGTACTTC	CASSLFYEQYF
TRBV7-9	TRBJ1-2	.	TRBD1	TGTGCCAGCAGCACGGGGACAGCCTATGGCTACACCTTC	CASSTGTAYGYTF
TRBV6-5	TRBJ1-5	.	.	TGTGCCAGCTTATACAGGGAGAATAGCAATCAGCCCCAGCATTTT	CASLYRENSNQPQHF
TRBV6-5	TRBJ1-2	.	TRBD1	TGTGCCAGCAGGGATATGGACAGGATAAACTATGGCTACACCTTC	CASRDMDRINYGYTF
TRBV6-5	TRBJ1-5	.	.	TGTGCCAGCTCTCAGGGGAATCAGCCCCAGCATTTT	CASSQGNQPQHF
TRBV6-5	TRBJ1-1	.	.	TGTGCCAGCAGTCGTAGGGGCACTGAAGCTTTCTTT	CASSRRGTEAFF
TRBV11-3	TRBJ2-7	.	.	TGTGCCAGCAGCTTCCCCCCTTTGAGGGGCTTACTCTACGAGCAGTACTTC	CASSFPPLRGLLYEQYF
TRBV28	TRBJ1-2	.	.	TGTGCCAGCAGTTTCCTTCAGGGAAACTATGGCTACACCTTC	CASSFLQGNYGYTF
TRBV29-1	TRBJ1-2	.	.	TGCAGCGTATCTCAGGAGGGCTATGGCTACACCTTC	CSVSQEGYGYTF
TRBV5-4	TRBJ2-5	.	TRBD2	TGTGCCAGCAGCCAGGGACTAGCGGGAGGGGATCTAGAGACCCAGTACTTC	CASSQGLAGGDLETQYF
TRBV12-3/TRBV12-4	TRBJ2-2	.	.	TGTGCCAGCAGGGAGAACACCGGGGAGCTGTTTTTT	CASRENTGELFF
TRBV19	TRBJ2-3	.	TRBD1	TGTGCCAGTAGTCCACGGACAGGGGGTTGGGATACGCAGTATTTT	CASSPRTGGWDTQYF
TRBV5-8	TRBJ1-2	.	.	TGTGCCAGCAGCCCTGGGTATGGCTACACCTTC	CASSPGYGYTF
TRBV28	TRBJ2-1	.	TRBD2	TGTGCCAGCAGTTTACGGGGCGGGAGGGCCCCCTTTGAGCAGTTCTTC	CASSLRGGRAPFEQFF
TRBV6-6	TRBJ1-4	.	.	TGTGCCAGCAGCCTAGGACACGGTGTAGGCGAAAAACTGTTTTTT	CASSLGHGVGEKLFF
TRBV28	TRBJ2-7	.	TRBD2	TGTGCCAGCAGTTTGCTTCCGGGACTAGCGGGAGGCGAGCAGTACTTC	CASSLLPGLAGGEQYF
TRBV7-2	TRBJ2-1	.	TRBD1	TGTGCCAGCAGCCGGTCCAGGACAGGGATATTCAATGAGCAGTTCTTC	CASSRSRTGIFNEQFF
TRBV27	TRBJ1-3	.	.	TGTGCCAGCAGTTTCGCGTGGGGTTCTAACTCTGGAAACACCATATATTTT	CASSFAWGSNSGNTIYF
TRBV11-3	TRBJ2-5	.	TRBD2	TGTGCCAGCAGCTTAGGACTAGCGGGAGGGGTGGAGACCCAGTACTTC	CASSLGLAGGVETQYF
TRBV28	TRBJ2-1	.	TRBD2	TGTGCCAGCAGTTTTAACCCGGGACTAGCCAATGAGCAGTTCTTC	CASSFNPGLANEQFF
TRBV27	TRBJ2-2	.	TRBD1	TGTGCCAGCAGCCACACAGGGGGCGCGAACACCGGGGAGCTGTTTTTT	CASSHTGGANTGELFF
TRBV27	TRBJ2-3	.	TRBD2	TGTGCCAGCAGTTTGGGACTAGCGGGCGATACGCAGTATTTT	CASSLGLAGDTQYF
TRBV5-4	TRBJ2-5	.	.	TGTGCCAGCAGCTTGGAACTGCAAGAGACCCAGTACTTC	CASSLELQETQYF
TRBV5-4	TRBJ1-1	.	TRBD1	TGTGCCAGCAGCACGGACAGGGAAACTTTAAACACTGAAGCTTTCTTT	CASSTDRETLNTEAFF
TRBV4-1	TRBJ1-2	.	TRBD1	TGCGCCAGCAGCCCCTCATCGCCCGGAGGGGGCTATAGGTATGGCTACACCTTC	CASSPSSPGGGYRYGYTF
TRBV24-1	TRBJ2-1	.	.	TGTGCCACCAGTGGTGAAGGGAGCTCCTACAATGAGCAGTTCTTC	CATSGEGSSYNEQFF
TRBV5-1	TRBJ1-5	.	TRBD1	TGCGCCAGCAGCCTGGGACAGGGAAGAGGCAATCAGCCCCAGCATTTT	CASSLGQGRGNQPQHF